These 21 T cell receptor beta chains share one sample of origin, sequenced in a study of CXCR3-negative and CXCR3-positive naive CD8 T cells. Regarding the study as a whole: More hydrophobic TRB CDR3s occurred in CXCR3-positive than in CXCR3-negative naive cells.

TRB cDNA libraries were made by UMI-labeled 5' RACE. TCRdb reanalyzed the 5' RACE reads, giving one entry per CDR3 protein sequence and no DNA. The sample has about 84,000 distinct CDR3 sequences. Their antigens remain unidentified. The sequencing input was naive CXCR3+ CD8+ T cells from blood. Documented subset: CD45RO-CCR7+CD27+CD95- naive CD8+ T cells expressing CXCR3 (TNR3+). The receptors were sampled from a human donor in good health. Some clones in this sample may be carry-over from other donors' samples.

The V call is TRBV12-3 or TRBV12-4, the J call TRBJ2-7; without DNA, the TCRdb call of TRBD1 cannot be checked. The CDR3 extends over 17 amino acids. The CDR3 reads CASSLVGSRAVDYEQYF.

This sequence joins TRBV6-5 and TRBJ2-7; TCRdb picks TRBD1, but there is no DNA to check that call. The CDR3 is made up of 14 amino acids. The germline gives CDR1 MNHEY, CDR2 SVGAGI. The CDR3 loop is CASSRPGQGQEQYF.

The V call is TRBV5-5, the J call TRBJ2-1; TCRdb's assignment of TRBD1 cannot be checked, as there is no DNA. Germline CDR1 is SGHKS and CDR2 is YYEKEE (reference sequence). The CDR3 runs 15 residues. The CDR3: CASSLGDREVNEQFF.

The V and J genes are TRBV12-3 or TRBV12-4 and TRBJ1-4; TCRdb's D call of TRBD1 is untestable without DNA. The CDR3 is 14 amino acids. CDR3: CASTRQAINEKLFF.

The chain links TRBV20-1 to TRBJ2-1; checking the TCRdb D call of TRBD1 is not possible without DNA. The CDR3 is 11 residues long. Germline V gene sequence: CDR1 DFQATT, CDR2 SNEGSKA (reference sequence). CDR3 residues: CSARWGNEQFF.

The CDR3: CASSVSGGATDTQYF. The chain combines TRBV2 with TRBJ2-3; TCRdb designates TRBD2, a call that cannot be tested without DNA. CDR3 length: 15 residues. Looked up from germline, CDR1 is SNHLY and CDR2 is FYNNEI.

The CDR3: CASSHGQTYGYTF. V and J are TRBV14 and TRBJ1-2; the TCRdb D gene call, TRBD1, has no DNA to confirm it. This CDR3 has 13 amino acids. Germline CDR1 SGHDN, CDR2 FVKESK.

V gene TRBV5-6 combines with J gene TRBJ2-7. The CDR3 contains 14 residues. Germline V gene lookup returns CDR1 SGHDT and CDR2 YYEEEE. CDR3 amino acids: CASSLSGINYEQYF.

This chain links TRBV12-3 or TRBV12-4 with TRBJ1-5; TCRdb selects TRBD1, and the lack of DNA leaves this call unchecked. There are 15 residues in the CDR3. The CDR3 protein is CASSHDRDRDQPQHF.

This chain's CDR3 is CASSPFDLNTEAFF. The V gene is TRBV14, the J gene TRBJ1-1. Looked up from germline, CDR1 is SGHDN and CDR2 is FVKESK. This CDR3 spans 14 amino acids. The full variable domain, in which reference TRBV14 and TRBJ1-1 provide the parts outside the CDR3, is EAGVTQFPSHSVIEKGQTVTLRCDPISGHDNLYWYRRVMGKEIKFLLHFVKESKQDESGMPNNRFLAERTGGTYSTLKVQPAELEDSGVYFCASSPFDLNTEAFFGQGTRLTVV.

The V gene is TRBV29-1, the J gene TRBJ1-2; with no DNA, the TCRdb D assignment of TRBD1 cannot be verified. Germline assignment: CDR1 SQVTM and CDR2 ANQGSEA. This CDR3 is 11 amino acids long. CDR3 in amino acids: CSEQGLNGYTF.

The chain carries TRBV6-2 or TRBV6-3 and TRBJ2-3; TCRdb's D call of TRBD1 is untestable without DNA. This CDR3 is built from 17 residues. Per the germline V gene, CDR1 is MNHEY and CDR2 is SVGEGT. The CDR3 sequence: CASSYEIQGAKMDTQYF.

This sequence joins TRBV4-1 and TRBJ1-6; there is no DNA to check the TCRdb D call of TRBD1. The CDR3 is made up of 15 amino acids. CDR1 MGHRA and CDR2 YSYEKL come from the germline V gene. Here the CDR3 reads CASSQVAGQNSPLHF.

V gene TRBV4-3 combines with J gene TRBJ1-1; the TRBD1 assignment by TCRdb is unverifiable without DNA. In germline, CDR1 is LGHNA, CDR2 YSLEER. The CDR3 loop spans 12 amino acids. The CDR3 region is CASSPDSFRAFF.

J is TRBJ2-7 and V is TRBV7-2; no DNA is available, so the TRBD2 call from TCRdb remains unchecked. CDR1 and CDR2 from the germline V gene are SGHTA and FQGNSA. This CDR3 comprises 19 residues. This CDR3 is CASSLDVFGSGRDPDEQYF.

The chain uses TRBV7-8 and TRBJ2-6; the TRBD1 assignment by TCRdb is unverifiable without DNA. Germline values: CDR1 SGHVS, CDR2 FQNEAQ. The CDR3 is 19 amino acids. The CDR3 reads CASSLVFDRSLRGANVLTF. Drawing the rest from reference TRBV7-8 and TRBJ2-6, the complete variable domain is GAGVSQSPRYKVAKRGQDVALRCDPISGHVSLFWYQQALGQGPEFLTYFQNEAQLDKSGLPSDRFFAERPEGSVSTLKIQRTQQEDSAVYLCASSLVFDRSLRGANVLTFGAGSRLTVL.

The rearrangement joins TRBV7-3 to TRBJ2-1; the TRBD1 assignment by TCRdb is unverifiable without DNA. The CDR3 runs 13 residues. CDR1 is SGHTA and CDR2 is FQGTGA in the germline V gene. This CDR3 reads CASSLPPYNEQFF.

J is TRBJ1-1 and V is TRBV18. The CDR3 consists of 12 residues. Germline V gene sequence: CDR1 KGHSH, CDR2 LQKENI. The CDR3 protein is CARSPPETEAFF.

The rearrangement uses TRBV2 and TRBJ2-7; as DNA is missing, the TRBD1 call by TCRdb cannot be tested. The CDR3 is made up of 13 amino acids. Germline CDR1 is SNHLY and CDR2 is FYNNEI. This CDR3 reads CASSGDTSYEQYF.

The V call is TRBV4-3, the J call TRBJ2-1; the TCRdb D gene call, TRBD2, has no DNA to confirm it. Germline V gene sequence: CDR1 LGHNA, CDR2 YSLEER. This CDR3 spans 17 amino acids. CDR3 in amino acids: CASSQDRTSSSYNEQFF.

CDR3 sequence: CASSGLWGTFDEQYF. The gene calls are TRBV6-1 and TRBJ2-7; without DNA, the TCRdb call of TRBD2 cannot be checked. CDR1 and CDR2 from the germline V gene are MNHNS and SASEGT. The CDR3 has 15 amino acids.